A selection of T cell receptor beta chains follows, all from one sample in a study of OX40 agonist ivuxolimab in advanced cancers. Method: immunoSEQ multiplex PCR; TCRdb's copy keeps in-frame clones and lacks some. The table lists about 69,000 clones, nearly 90% of them singletons. The sequencing here drew on CD4+ or CD8+ T cells sorted from blood, taken in a trial of the OX40 agonist ivuxolimab. The receptors stem from an adult with an advanced solid tumor such as melanoma, head and neck, liver or kidney cancer. CDR3s include the opening cysteine and the closing phenylalanine or tryptophan. Fields, in order: clone size, D gene, J gene, V gene, CDR3 protein, CDR3 DNA. A D gene is named only where the DNA matches it firmly. Rows may omit the clone size; those that give it use once, few, many or a size class.

NA TRBD2 TRBJ2-1 TRBV9 CASSVALLAGVGEQFF TGTGCCAGCAGCGTCGCGTTACTAGCGGGAGTGGGTGAGCAGTTCTTC
NA NA TRBJ2-4 TRBV5-6 CASSFGVLAKNIQYF TGTGCCAGCAGCTTCGGGGTTCTAGCCAAAAACATTCAGTACTTC
NA NA TRBJ2-7 TRBV28 CASSSSGNREQYF TGTGCCAGCAGTTCCTCAGGGAATCGGGAGCAGTACTTC
few TRBD1 TRBJ1-1 TRBV29-1 CSVQTGSDTEAFF TGCAGCGTTCAGACAGGGTCGGACACTGAAGCTTTCTTT
NA NA TRBJ2-2 TRBV27 CASSLYRNTGELFF TGTGCCAGCAGTTTATACAGGAACACCGGGGAGCTGTTTTTT
NA NA TRBJ2-7 TRBV11-2 CASSSRGGTLSYEQYF TGTGCCAGCAGCTCTAGGGGCGGGACACTGTCCTACGAGCAGTACTTC
NA TRBD2 TRBJ2-7 TRBV11-3 CASSLRTSRYEQYF TGTGCCAGCAGCTTAAGGACTAGTCGGTACGAGCAGTACTTC
NA TRBD1 TRBJ2-1 TRBV9 CASSATGGPLAEQFF TGTGCCAGCAGCGCGACAGGGGGCCCGTTAGCGGAGCAGTTCTTC
NA TRBD1 TRBJ2-7 TRBV29-1 CSASGTGYYEQYF TGCAGCGCCTCCGGGACAGGGTACTACGAGCAGTACTTC
NA NA TRBJ2-7 TRBV28 CASSKGLTSYEQYF TGTGCCAGCAGTAAGGGACTCACATCCTACGAGCAGTACTTC
NA NA TRBJ2-6 TRBV6-5 CASSYSTGAGANVLTF TGTGCCAGCAGTTACTCGACCGGGGCTGGGGCCAACGTCCTGACTTTC
NA TRBD2 TRBJ2-5 TRBV5-1 CASSFSPTSGMSETQYF TGCGCCAGCAGCTTTTCACCTACTAGCGGGATGAGCGAGACCCAGTACTTC
NA NA TRBJ2-1 TRBV2 CASSAWVDNEQFF TGTGCCAGCAGTGCTTGGGTCGACAATGAGCAGTTCTTC
NA NA TRBJ2-7 TRBV28 CASSLQGWSGEQYF TGTGCCAGCAGTTTACAGGGGTGGTCGGGCGAGCAGTACTTC
NA TRBD2 TRBJ2-3 TRBV7-9 CASSPTSATFTDTQYF TGTGCCAGCAGCCCTACTAGCGCGACCTTCACAGATACGCAGTATTTT